The 30 T cell receptor beta chains listed next were all sequenced from one sample in a study of blood T cell repertoires in COVID-19. Data came from immunoSEQ multiplex PCR; TCRdb stores just in-frame clones and leaves some out. The sample lists about 150,000 clones; around 84% were seen once. The sample was peripheral blood. The receptors shown here come from a woman aged 45-65 years with acute or convalescent COVID-19.

This chain joins TRBV11-1 and TRBJ1-4; TRBD1 is a possible D gene (5 bases). This CDR3 is 15 amino acids long. The V end lost 4 bases, the J end lost 7 bases, and 16 bases lay between the germline ends. Germline V gene sequence: CDR1 SGHAT, CDR2 FQDESV (reference sequence). CDR3 in DNA: TGTGCCAGCAGCTCCCCTGACGGAGGGGTTGAAAAACTGTTTTTT. As protein: CASSSPDGGVEKLFF.

V and J are TRBV7-2 and TRBJ2-5; D remains unclear. The CDR3 runs to 14 residues. Trimming left V 0 bases short and J 4 bases short, with 9 bases between. The germline gives CDR1 SGHTA, CDR2 FQGNSA. The DNA for the CDR3 is TGTGCCAGCAGCTTAGCACTACTGCCAGAGACCCAGTACTTC. Residues: CASSLALLPETQYF.

The J gene is TRBJ2-3, the V gene TRBV7-3; 8 bases line up with TRBD2. CDR1 and CDR2 from the germline V gene are SGHTA and FQGTGA. J gave up 7 bases and V 1 base, and 7 bases lay outside the gene matches. The CDR3 length is 15 residues. CDR3 nucleotide sequence: TGTGCCAGCAGCTTAAGCCGGGGGGGCAGAAATACGCAGTATTTT. It specifies CASSLSRGGRNTQYF.

This clone has a handful of counts. The chain has TRBV7-2 and TRBJ2-7, with 8 nucleotides matching TRBD2. The CDR3 is 17 residues long. CDR1 and CDR2 (germline): SGHTA, FQGNSA. Trimming cost V 1 base and J 5 bases; bases outside gene matches: 13. The CDR3 protein is CASSLGGGAGGRNEQYF. As DNA, the CDR3 is TGTGCCAGCAGCTTAGGGGGAGGGGCGGGAGGTCGAAACGAGCAGTACTTC.

The rearrangement links TRBV19 to TRBJ2-7; TRBD2 matches 11 bases. Germline loops: CDR1 LNHDA, CDR2 SQIVND (reference sequence). The J segment lost 8 bases and the V segment lost 4 bases, leaving 10 bases of the junction unmatched. CDR3 length equals 15 residues. CDR3 sequence: CASSRLAGGRLKQYF. The DNA of the CDR3 is TGTGCCAGTAGTAGGCTAGCGGGAGGTCGGCTTAAGCAGTACTTC.

This chain links TRBV6-4 with TRBJ1-1; 7 nucleotides line up with TRBD1. From germline, CDR1 is MRHNA and CDR2 SNTAGT. The CDR3 spans 13 residues. Unmatched junction bases numbered 2, after V lost 3 bases and J lost 4 bases. The CDR3 here is CASSEQGGTEAFF. Here the CDR3 DNA reads TGTGCCAGCAGTGAGCAGGGGGGCACTGAAGCTTTCTTT.

The chain uses TRBV4-2 and TRBJ1-6; D perhaps matches TRBD1 (5 bases). Germline V gives CDR1 LGHNA, CDR2 YNFKEQ. V dropped 0 bases and J dropped 7 bases, with 10 bases sitting between them. The CDR3 is 15 amino acids. As DNA, the CDR3 is TGTGCCAGCAGCCAAGAACGGCCAGGGAATTCACCCCTCCACTTT. Its protein is CASSQERPGNSPLHF.

This rearrangement joins TRBV9 to TRBJ2-3; 8 nucleotides agree with TRBD2. J was trimmed by 5 bases and V by 1 base; bases with no gene match: 9. CDR3 length equals 16 residues. Germline V gives CDR1 SGDLS, CDR2 YYNGEE. The CDR3 nucleotides are TGTGCCAGCAGCGTATCAACAGCGGGAGCGTTAGATACGCAGTATTTT. This sequence encodes CASSVSTAGALDTQYF.

A word on this clone: Sequence at one end of the junction differs from germline and may be a read error. This sequence joins TRBV27 and TRBJ1-1; 7 nucleotides line up with TRBD1. The CDR3 has 14 residues. From germline, CDR1 is MNHEY and CDR2 SMNVEV (reference sequence). In nucleotides, the CDR3 is TGTACCAGCAATCGACAGGGACCAAACACTGAAGCTTTCTTT. Its protein product is CTSNRQGPNTEAFF.

The chain joins TRBV19 to TRBJ1-3; maybe TRBD1 (6 bases). The CDR3 contains 17 residues. The germline V gene encodes CDR1 LNHDA and CDR2 SQIVND (reference sequence). Trimming took 3 bases from V and 0 from J, leaving 15 bases between them. CDR3: CASSMGAQFISGNTIYF. As DNA, the CDR3 is TGTGCCAGTAGTATGGGGGCCCAGTTTATCTCTGGAAACACCATATATTTT.

The V gene is TRBV2, the J gene TRBJ2-3; 7 bases agree with TRBD2. The CDR3 length is 12 residues. Germline-derived CDR1 and CDR2 are SNHLY and FYNNEI. V shed 6 bases, J shed 4 bases, and the junction held 1 base outside the gene matches. The chain's CDR3 is CASRGGPDTQYF. The CDR3, as DNA: TGTGCCAGCAGGGGAGGGCCAGATACGCAGTATTTT.

The chain recombines TRBV6-4 with TRBJ2-3, with 8 nucleotides matching TRBD2. Trimming cost V 5 bases and J 0 bases; bases outside gene matches: 1. CDR1 MRHNA and CDR2 SNTAGT come from the germline V gene. This CDR3 spans 14 amino acids. The CDR3 region is CASSLAGSTDTQYF. Written as DNA, the CDR3 is TGTGCCAGCAGTTTAGCGGGGAGCACAGATACGCAGTATTTT.

The sample holds a few counts of this clone. V and J are TRBV7-6 and TRBJ1-6; 9 bases line up with TRBD1. The germline gives CDR1 SGHVS, CDR2 FNYEAQ. The ends lost 4 bases at V and 8 bases at J; junction bases unmatched: 6. The length of the CDR3 is 15 residues. CDR3 residues: CASSSEGQGHSPLHF. In DNA, the CDR3 is TGTGCCAGCAGCTCCGAGGGACAGGGACATTCACCCCTCCACTTT.

The genes are TRBV10-2 and TRBJ2-7, with TRBD1 matching 8 bases. The CDR3 has 14 residues. J gave up 3 bases and V 2 bases, and 3 bases lay outside the gene matches. The germline CDR1 and CDR2 sequences are WSHSY and SAAADI. CDR3 sequence (DNA): TGCGCCAGCAGTGAGGGACAGGGTAACTACGAGCAGTACTTC. Translation: CASSEGQGNYEQYF.

J is TRBJ1-5 and V is TRBV6-1, with a weak D call TRBD1 (6 bases). The CDR3 consists of 15 residues. CDR1 MNHNS and CDR2 SASEGT come from the germline V gene. The V end lost 2 bases, the J end lost 4 bases, and 12 bases lay between the germline ends. CDR3 residues: CASSEWAGVNQPQHF. CDR3 DNA: TGTGCCAGCAGTGAATGGGCAGGGGTAAATCAGCCCCAGCATTTT.

In its sample, this clone was seen once. This chain links TRBV4-2 with TRBJ1-1; 9 positions agree with TRBD1. The junction had 11 bases not matched to a gene; V was cut back by 5 bases and J by 4 bases. The CDR3 runs to 16 residues. The germline V gene has CDR1 LGHNA and CDR2 YNFKEQ. CDR3 in DNA: TGTGCCAGCAGCGAAAAACAGGGGGCTCGGGGCACTGAAGCTTTCTTT. It is translated as CASSEKQGARGTEAFF.

The genes are TRBV5-8 and TRBJ2-7; perhaps D is TRBD1 or TRBD2 (5 bases each). V was trimmed by 4 bases and J by 3 bases, leaving 17 bases between them. Germline V gene data show CDR1 as SGHTS and CDR2 as YDEGEE. This CDR3 has 15 residues. CDR3 in amino acids: CASSLGTGTFYEQYF. As DNA, the CDR3 is TGTGCCAGCAGCCTGGGGACGGGAACCTTCTACGAGCAGTACTTC.

This clone was seen just once. The rearrangement joins TRBV9 to TRBJ2-2; a weak D match, TRBD1 (5 bases). Trimming shortened V by 6 bases and J by 0 bases, and 9 bases separated the two germline ends. CDR3 length: 14 residues. Germline assignment: CDR1 SGDLS and CDR2 YYNGEE. CDR3 in DNA: TGTGCCAGCATTGACAGTCCGAACACCGGGGAGCTGTTTTTT. Its protein product is CASIDSPNTGELFF.

This clone occurred a few times. The CDR3 sequence is CATSDPGQGVRDEQFF. The CDR3 nucleotides read TGTGCCACCAGTGACCCGGGACAGGGGGTAAGGGATGAGCAGTTCTTC. J is TRBJ2-1 and V is TRBV24-1; 11 positions match TRBD1. The CDR3 runs 16 residues. CDR1 and CDR2 (germline): KGHDR, SFDVKD. V was clipped by 4 bases and J by 8 bases; unmatched bases: 9.

This clone came up once. CDR3 in DNA: TGTGCCAGCAGAGTACGACTGTGGGGGGCAGATACGCAGTATTTT. Its protein product is CASRVRLWGADTQYF. The rearrangement links TRBV28 to TRBJ2-3; TRBD2 might be the D (6 bases). Trimming removed 6 bases from V and 4 bases from J, with 17 bases in between. The CDR3 has 15 residues. Germline CDR1 MDHEN, CDR2 SYDVKM.

The rearrangement joins TRBV29-1 to TRBJ2-7; 11 bases align to TRBD1. Germline trimming cut 7 bases from V and 0 bases from J; bases unmatched to any gene: 5. Looked up from germline, CDR1 is SQVTM and CDR2 is ANQGSEA. The CDR3 is made up of 14 amino acids. In nucleotides, the CDR3 is TGCAGCGGGACAGGGGGCGTCAGCTCCTACGAGCAGTACTTC. This gives the protein CSGTGGVSSYEQYF.

The chain links TRBV30 to TRBJ1-2; TRBD1 matches at 8 bases. Germline trimming cut 2 bases from V and 1 base from J; bases unmatched to any gene: 9. This CDR3 spans 16 amino acids. Germline values: CDR1 GTSNPN, CDR2 SVGIG (reference sequence). For the CDR3, the DNA is TGTGCCTGGAGTCTTGGGACAGGCCGCCTTAACTATGGCTACACCTTC. Residues: CAWSLGTGRLNYGYTF.

The chain carries TRBV5-1 and TRBJ2-5; possibly TRBD1 for D (5 bases). The CDR3 has 16 residues. Germline CDR1 is SGHRS and CDR2 is YFSETQ. With 1 base removed from V and 2 bases from J, the gap between germline ends came to 15 bases. CDR3 sequence reads: CASSLQGPLTQETQYF. DNA of the CDR3: TGCGCCAGCAGCTTGCAGGGCCCTCTAACTCAAGAGACCCAGTACTTC.

The chain combines TRBV6-2 or TRBV6-3 with TRBJ2-2; TRBD1 might be the D (6 bases). Germline CDR1 MNHEY, CDR2 SVGEGT. Deletions cut 4 bases from V and 0 bases from J, with 9 bases between. The CDR3 is made up of 15 amino acids. DNA of the CDR3: TGTGCCAGCAGTTTACAGGGACCGAACACCGGGGAGCTGTTTTTT. It encodes CASSLQGPNTGELFF.

The CDR3 nucleotides are TGTGCCAGCAGTTACCCTACAGTTCCCCCCACTGAAGCTTTCTTT. Encoded protein: CASSYPTVPPTEAFF. The chain links TRBV6-2 or TRBV6-3 to TRBJ1-1; D uncertain. The CDR3 contains 15 residues. V was trimmed by 2 bases and J by 4 bases, leaving 14 bases between them. CDR1 and CDR2 (germline): MNHEY, SVGEGT.

This clone has more than one count but fewer than ten. The chain joins TRBV29-1 to TRBJ2-1; 11 bases agree with TRBD2. V lost 4 bases and J lost 3; bases outside the gene matches: 8. Per germline, CDR1 SQVTM and CDR2 ANQGSEA. This CDR3 region has 16 residues. In nucleotides, the CDR3 is TGCAGCGTTGGCCGACTAGCGGGGATCAACTACAATGAGCAGTTCTTC. It is translated as CSVGRLAGINYNEQFF.

As regards this clone: The junction does not match germline at one end; this may be a read error. CDR3: CACRGQNTEAFF. CDR3 bases: TGTGCCTGCAGGGGGCAAAACACTGAAGCTTTCTTT. The chain has TRBV6-5 and TRBJ1-1; 8 nucleotides agree with TRBD1. The CDR3 sequence is 12 residues long. Germline CDR1 is MNHEY and CDR2 is SVGAGI.

The chain employs TRBV5-6 and TRBJ2-3; D might be TRBD2 (6 bases). CDR3 length: 14 amino acids. Germline CDR1 is SGHDT and CDR2 is YYEEEE. V lost 2 bases and J 0 bases, leaving 7 bases between the germline ends. This CDR3 reads CASSLTSSTDTQYF. The CDR3, as DNA: TGTGCCAGCAGCTTAACTAGCAGCACAGATACGCAGTATTTT.

The CDR3 DNA sequence: TGTGCCAGCGCTGGGGCAGGGGGCGGCTACACCTTC. Encoded protein: CASAGAGGGYTF. The rearrangement uses TRBV27 and TRBJ1-2; 8 nucleotides match TRBD1. CDR1 MNHEY and CDR2 SMNVEV come from the germline V gene (reference sequence). The CDR3 totals 12 residues. J lost 8 bases, V lost 8 bases, and 7 bases had no gene match.

The chain uses TRBV11-2 and TRBJ2-7, with 7 bases matching TRBD1. The CDR3 is 14 residues long. Germline V gives CDR1 SGHAT, CDR2 FQNNGV. V shed 6 bases, J shed 3 bases, and the junction held 8 bases outside the gene matches. CDR3 region: CASRRSGGLYEQYF. In nucleotides, the CDR3 is TGTGCCAGCAGACGTTCAGGGGGTCTCTACGAGCAGTACTTC. The full variable domain, in which reference TRBV11-2 and TRBJ2-7 provide the parts outside the CDR3, is EAGVAQSPRYKIIEKRQSVAFWCNPISGHATLYWYQQILGQGPKLLIQFQNNGVVDDSQLPKDRFSAERLKGVDSTLKIQPAKLEDSAVYLCASRRSGGLYEQYFGPGTRLTVT.